This TCR beta chain was sequenced during a study of control samples from healthy donors and cancer patients. The method was immunoSEQ multiplex PCR; TCRdb's version includes in-frame clones alone and lacks a portion of them. The sample yields about 410,000 clones, 80% to 95% seen once. Germline V gene sequence: CDR1 SQVTM, CDR2 ANQGSEA. V lost 3 bases and J 4 bases, leaving 19 bases between the germline ends. CDR3 length: 15 amino acids. The chain uses TRBV29-1 and TRBJ2-7, with a tentative D call TRBD2 (5 bases). Sequences were obtained from PBMCs. The source of this sequence is a man in his forties with head and neck cancer. The CDR3 loop is CSVELGFQTGYEQYF. DNA of the CDR3: TGCAGCGTTGAGCTGGGCTTCCAGACGGGATACGAGCAGTACTTC.